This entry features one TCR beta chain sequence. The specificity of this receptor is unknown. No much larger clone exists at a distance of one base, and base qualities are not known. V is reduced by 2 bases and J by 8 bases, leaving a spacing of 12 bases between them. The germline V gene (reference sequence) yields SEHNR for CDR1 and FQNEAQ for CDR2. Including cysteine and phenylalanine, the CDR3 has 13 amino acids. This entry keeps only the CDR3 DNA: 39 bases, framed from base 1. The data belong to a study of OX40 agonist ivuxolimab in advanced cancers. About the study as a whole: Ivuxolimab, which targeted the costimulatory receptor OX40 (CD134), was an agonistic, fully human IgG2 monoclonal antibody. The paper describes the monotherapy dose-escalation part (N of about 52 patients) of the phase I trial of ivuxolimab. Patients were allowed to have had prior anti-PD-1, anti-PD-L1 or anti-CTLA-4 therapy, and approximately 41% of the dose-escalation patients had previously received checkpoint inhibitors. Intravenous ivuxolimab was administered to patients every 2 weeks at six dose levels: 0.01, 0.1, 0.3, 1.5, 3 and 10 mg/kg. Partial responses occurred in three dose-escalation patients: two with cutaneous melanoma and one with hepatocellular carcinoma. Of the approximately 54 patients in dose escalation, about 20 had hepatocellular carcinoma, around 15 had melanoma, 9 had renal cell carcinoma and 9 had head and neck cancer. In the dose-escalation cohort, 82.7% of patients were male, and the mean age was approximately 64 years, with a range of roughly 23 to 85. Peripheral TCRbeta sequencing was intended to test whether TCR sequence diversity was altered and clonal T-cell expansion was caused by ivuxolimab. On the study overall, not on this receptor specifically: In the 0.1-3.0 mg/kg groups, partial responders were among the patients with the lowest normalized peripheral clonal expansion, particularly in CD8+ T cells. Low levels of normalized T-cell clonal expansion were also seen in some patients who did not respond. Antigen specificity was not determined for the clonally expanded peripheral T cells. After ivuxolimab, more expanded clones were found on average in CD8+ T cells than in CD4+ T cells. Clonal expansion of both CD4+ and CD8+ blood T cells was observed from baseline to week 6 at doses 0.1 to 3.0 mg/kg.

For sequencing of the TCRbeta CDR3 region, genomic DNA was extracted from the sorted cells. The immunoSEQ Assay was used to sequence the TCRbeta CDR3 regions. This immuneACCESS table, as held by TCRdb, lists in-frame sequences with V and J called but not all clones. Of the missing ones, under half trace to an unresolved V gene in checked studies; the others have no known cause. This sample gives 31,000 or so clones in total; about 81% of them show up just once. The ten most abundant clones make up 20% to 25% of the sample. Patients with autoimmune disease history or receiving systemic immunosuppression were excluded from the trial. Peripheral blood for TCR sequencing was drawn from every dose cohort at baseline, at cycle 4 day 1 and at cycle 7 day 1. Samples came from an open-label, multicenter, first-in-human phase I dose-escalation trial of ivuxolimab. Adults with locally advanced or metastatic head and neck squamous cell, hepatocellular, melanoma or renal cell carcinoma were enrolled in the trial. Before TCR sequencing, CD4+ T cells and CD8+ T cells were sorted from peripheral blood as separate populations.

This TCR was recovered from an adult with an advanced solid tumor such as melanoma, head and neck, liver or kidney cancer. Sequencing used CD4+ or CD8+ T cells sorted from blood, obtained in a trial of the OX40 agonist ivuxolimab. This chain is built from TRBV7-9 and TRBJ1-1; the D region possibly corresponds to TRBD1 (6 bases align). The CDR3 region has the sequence CASSLPGTPEAFF. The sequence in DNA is TGTGCCAGCAGCTTACCCGGGACACCAGAAGCTTTCTTT. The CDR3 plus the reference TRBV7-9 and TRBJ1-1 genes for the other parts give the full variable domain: DTGVSQNPRHKITKRGQNVTFRCDPISEHNRLYWYRQTLGQGPEFLTYFQNEAQLEKSRLLSDRFSAERPKGSFSTLEIQRTEQGDSAMYLCASSLPGTPEAFFGQGTRLTVV.